Sequencing of this T cell receptor beta chain was carried out in a study of T cell changes during pregnancy in multiple sclerosis. The method was immunoSEQ multiplex PCR; TCRdb's version includes in-frame clones alone and lacks a portion of them. The sample includes about 46,000 clones, almost 95% of them seen just once. This clone has a single count. This specimen was CD4+ T cells from peripheral blood mononuclear cells, taken in the second trimester of pregnancy. This TCR came from a female donor in good health, enrolled as a control in a pregnancy study.

The CDR3 coding sequence is TGTGCCACCAGCAGAGGACAGGGGGGAGATACGCAGTATTTT. Amino acids: CATSRGQGGDTQYF. This sequence joins TRBV15 and TRBJ2-3, with TRBD1 matching 9 bases. Unmatched junction bases numbered 1, after V lost 1 base and J lost 5 bases. The germline V gene has CDR1 LNHNV and CDR2 YYDKDF (reference sequence). The CDR3 contains 14 residues.